This T cell receptor (beta chain) was found in a study of immune evolution from preneoplasia to lung adenocarcinoma. In germline, CDR1 is SGHNT, CDR2 YYREEE (reference sequence). V gave up 0 bases and J gave up 5 bases, with 14 bases separating them. The CDR3 has 16 residues. The method was immunoSEQ multiplex PCR; TCRdb's version includes in-frame clones alone and lacks a portion of them. Of approximately 6,700 clones in the sample, 70% to 80% are singletons; the top ten hold roughly 8%. After pathologic assessment, macro-dissection selected premalignant or tumor cells for extraction. The receptor comes from a person between 60 and 80 years old with lung adenocarcinoma. The J gene is TRBJ2-2, the V gene TRBV5-4; D possibly matches TRBD1 or TRBD2 (5 bases each). What was sequenced was FFPE minimally invasive lung adenocarcinoma tissue. This CDR3 is CASSLEGTHRTGELFF. CDR3 DNA: TGTGCCAGCAGCTTGGAAGGGACGCATAGAACCGGGGAGCTGTTTTTT.